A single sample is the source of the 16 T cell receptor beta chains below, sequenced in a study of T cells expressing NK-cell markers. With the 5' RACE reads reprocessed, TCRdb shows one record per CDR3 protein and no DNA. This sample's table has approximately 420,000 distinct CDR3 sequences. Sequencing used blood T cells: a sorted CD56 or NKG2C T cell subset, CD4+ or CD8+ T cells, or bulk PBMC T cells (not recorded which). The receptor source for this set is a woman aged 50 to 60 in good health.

The CDR3 region is CASSPAGRPPYNEQFF. V is TRBV6-5 and J is TRBJ2-1; the TCRdb call, TRBD2, lacks DNA for checking. From germline, CDR1 is MNHEY and CDR2 SVGAGI. This CDR3 spans 16 amino acids.

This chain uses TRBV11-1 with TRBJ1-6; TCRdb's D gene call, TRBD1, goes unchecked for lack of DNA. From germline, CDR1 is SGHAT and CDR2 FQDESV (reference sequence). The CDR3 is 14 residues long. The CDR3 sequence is CASSAGQGNSPLHF.

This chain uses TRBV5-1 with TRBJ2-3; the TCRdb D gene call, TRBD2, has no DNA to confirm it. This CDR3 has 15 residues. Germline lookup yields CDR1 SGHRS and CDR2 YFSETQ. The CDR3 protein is CASSSQGPSTDTQYF.

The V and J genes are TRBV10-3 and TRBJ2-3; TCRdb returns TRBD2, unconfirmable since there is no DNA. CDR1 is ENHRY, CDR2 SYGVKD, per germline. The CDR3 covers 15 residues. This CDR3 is CAISESGGLTDTQYF.

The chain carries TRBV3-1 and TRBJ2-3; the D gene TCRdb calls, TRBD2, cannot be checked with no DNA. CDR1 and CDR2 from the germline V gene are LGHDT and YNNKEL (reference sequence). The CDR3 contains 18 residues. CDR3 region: CASSQEGLAGSVTDTQYF.

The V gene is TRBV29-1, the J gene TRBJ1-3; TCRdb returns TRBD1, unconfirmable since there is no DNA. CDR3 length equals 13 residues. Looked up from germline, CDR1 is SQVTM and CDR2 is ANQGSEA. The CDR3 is CSVRGASGNTIYF.

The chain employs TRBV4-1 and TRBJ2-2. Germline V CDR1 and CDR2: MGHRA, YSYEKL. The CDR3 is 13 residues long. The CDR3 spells CASSQLRARELFF.

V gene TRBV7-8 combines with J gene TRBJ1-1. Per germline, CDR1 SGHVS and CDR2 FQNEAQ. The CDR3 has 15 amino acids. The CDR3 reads CASSPRLGGGTEAFF.

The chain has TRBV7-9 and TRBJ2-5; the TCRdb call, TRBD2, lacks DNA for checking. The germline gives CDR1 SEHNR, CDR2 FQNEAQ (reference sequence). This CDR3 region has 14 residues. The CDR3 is CASSLGSRRETQYF.

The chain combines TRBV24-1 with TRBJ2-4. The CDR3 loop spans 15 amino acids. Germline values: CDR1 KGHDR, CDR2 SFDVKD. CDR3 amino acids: CATSDKGGSKNIQYF.

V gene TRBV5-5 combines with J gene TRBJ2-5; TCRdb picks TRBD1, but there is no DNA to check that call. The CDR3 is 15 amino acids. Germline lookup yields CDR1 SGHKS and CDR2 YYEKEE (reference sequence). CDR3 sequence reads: CASSLRDRPGETQYF.

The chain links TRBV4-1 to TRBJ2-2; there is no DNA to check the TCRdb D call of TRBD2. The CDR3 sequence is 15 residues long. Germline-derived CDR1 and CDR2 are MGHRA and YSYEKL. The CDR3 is CASSHGTANTGELFF.

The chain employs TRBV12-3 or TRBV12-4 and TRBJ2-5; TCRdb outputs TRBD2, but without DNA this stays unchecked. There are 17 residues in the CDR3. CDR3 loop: CASTALRLAGPQETQYF.

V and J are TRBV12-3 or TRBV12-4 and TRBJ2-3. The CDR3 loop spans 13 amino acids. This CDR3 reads CASSPDSADTQYF.

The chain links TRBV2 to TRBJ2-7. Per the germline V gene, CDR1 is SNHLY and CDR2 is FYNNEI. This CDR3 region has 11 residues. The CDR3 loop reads CASSGWLEQYF. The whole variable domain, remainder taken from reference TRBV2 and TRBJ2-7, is EPEVTQTPSHQVTQMGQEVILRCVPISNHLYFYWYRQILGQKVEFLVSFYNNEISEKSEIFDDQFSVERPDGSNFTLKIRSTKLEDSAMYFCASSGWLEQYFGPGTRLTVT.

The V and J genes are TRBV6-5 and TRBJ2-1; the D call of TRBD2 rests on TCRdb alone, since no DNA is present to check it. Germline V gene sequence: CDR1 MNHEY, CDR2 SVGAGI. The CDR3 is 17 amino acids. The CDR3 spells CASSNPTSGIIYNEQFF.